This T cell receptor beta chain appears in the sequencing data of a study of OX40 agonist ivuxolimab in advanced cancers. Looking at the study overall: Ivuxolimab was a fully human IgG2 agonistic monoclonal antibody targeting the costimulatory receptor OX40 (CD134). Intravenous ivuxolimab was administered to patients every 2 weeks at six dose levels: 0.01, 0.1, 0.3, 1.5, 3 and 10 mg/kg. Of the approximately 50 dose-escalation patients, hepatocellular carcinoma was present in approximately 20, melanoma in approximately 15, renal cell carcinoma in 9 and head and neck cancer in 9. In the dose-escalation cohort, 82.7% of patients were male, and the mean age was roughly 60 years, with a range of about 23 to 85. Prior anti-PD-1, anti-PD-L1 or anti-CTLA-4 therapy was permitted, and checkpoint inhibitors had been received by approximately 39% of dose-escalation patients. Partial responses occurred in three dose-escalation patients, of whom one had hepatocellular carcinoma and two had cutaneous melanoma. Peripheral TCRbeta sequencing aimed to test whether ivuxolimab altered TCR sequence diversity and caused clonal T-cell expansion. The paper covers the monotherapy dose-escalation part of the phase I ivuxolimab trial, which included N ≈ 50 patients.

The research as a whole found: After ivuxolimab, CD8+ T cells had more expanded clones than CD4+ T cells on average. At doses of 0.1 to 3.0 mg/kg, clonal expansion of both CD4+ and CD8+ blood T cells was observed from baseline to week 6. In the 0.1-3.0 mg/kg groups, partial responders had among the lowest normalized peripheral clonal expansion, particularly in CD8+ T cells. Low levels of normalized T-cell clonal expansion were also seen in some nonresponding patients. Antigen specificity was not determined for the clonally expanded peripheral T cells.

From V the trimming removes 5 bases and from J it removes 7 bases, while the gene matches leave 8 bases of the junction unaccounted for. The germline V gene provides CDR1 SGHRS and CDR2 YFSETQ. The CDR3 numbers 14 residues from cysteine through phenylalanine. Only CDR3 DNA is held: 42 bases, read in frame from base 1. A remark on this clone: This clone's antigen is unknown. The sample holds no much larger clone one base away, and base qualities are not on file.

Patients with a history of autoimmune disease or receiving systemic immunosuppression were excluded from the trial. Peripheral blood for TCR sequencing was collected from all dose cohorts at baseline, on cycle 4 day 1, and on cycle 7 day 1. The samples were drawn from a first-in-human, open-label, multicenter phase I dose-escalation trial of ivuxolimab. The trial enrolled adults with locally advanced or metastatic head and neck squamous cell, hepatocellular, melanoma or renal cell carcinoma. CD4+ and CD8+ T cells were sorted separately from peripheral blood before TCR sequencing. Genomic DNA was isolated from the sorted cells so that the TCRbeta CDR3 region could be sequenced. TCRbeta CDR3 regions were sequenced using the immunoSEQ Assay. TCRdb obtained this table from immuneACCESS and retained in-frame rearrangements with V and J assigned. These tables miss some clones; where compared with another copy, unresolved V genes account for less than half of the shortfall, and the remainder is unexplained. The sample yields about 80,000 clones; approximately 85% were counted once. The ten most abundant clones make up 5% to 6.5% of the sample.

The specimen was CD4+ or CD8+ T cells sorted from blood, collected in a trial of the OX40 agonist ivuxolimab. The chain couples TRBV5-1 to TRBJ2-2, with 7 middle bases fitting TRBD2. The TCR sequence derives from an adult with an advanced solid tumor such as melanoma, head and neck, liver or kidney cancer. The CDR3: CASSNGGTNGELFF. In nucleotides, the sequence is TGCGCCAGCAGTAACGGGGGGACGAACGGGGAGCTGTTTTTT.